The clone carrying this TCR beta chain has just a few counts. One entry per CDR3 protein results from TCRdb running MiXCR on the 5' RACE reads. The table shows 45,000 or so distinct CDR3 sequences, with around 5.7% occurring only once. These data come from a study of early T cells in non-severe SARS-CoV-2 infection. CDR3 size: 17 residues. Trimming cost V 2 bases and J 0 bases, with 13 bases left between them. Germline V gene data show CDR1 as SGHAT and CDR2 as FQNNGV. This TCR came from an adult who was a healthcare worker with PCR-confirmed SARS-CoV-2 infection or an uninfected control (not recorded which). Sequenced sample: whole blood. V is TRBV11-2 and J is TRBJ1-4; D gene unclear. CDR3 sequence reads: CASSLPLEGTTNEKLFF. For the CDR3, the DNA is TGTGCCAGCAGCTTACCCCTGGAGGGCACAACTAATGAAAAACTGTTTTTT.